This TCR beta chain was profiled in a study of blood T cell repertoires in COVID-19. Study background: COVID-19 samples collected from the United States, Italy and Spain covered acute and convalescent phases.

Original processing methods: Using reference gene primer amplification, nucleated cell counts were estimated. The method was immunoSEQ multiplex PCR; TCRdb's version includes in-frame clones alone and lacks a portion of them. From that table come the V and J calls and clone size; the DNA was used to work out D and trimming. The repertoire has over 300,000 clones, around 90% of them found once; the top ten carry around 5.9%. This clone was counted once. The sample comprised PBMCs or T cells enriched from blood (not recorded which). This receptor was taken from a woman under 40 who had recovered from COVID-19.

The CDR3 DNA is TGCAGTGCTAGTTGGTGGGGCGGGGGCCAAGAGACCCAGTACTTC. The encoded protein is CSASWWGGGQETQYF. The chain employs TRBV20-1 and TRBJ2-5; TRBD2 aligns across 7 bases. The CDR3 is 15 amino acids. The germline CDR1 and CDR2 sequences are DFQATT and SNEGSKA (reference sequence). V was pared by 3 bases and J by 1 base, with 8 bases of the junction left unmatched.